This record looks at one T cell receptor beta chain sequence and its context. As yet, its antigen is unknown. The deep-level immunoSEQ assay was used. TCRdb's copy holds only in-frame clones and misses some; the assay was immunoSEQ multiplex PCR. Counted here are about 2 million clones, approximately 94% occurring once; the ten biggest clones make up 1% to 1.5%. CD45RO negativity and positive selection for CCR7 defined naive CD8 cells, a population that excluded terminally differentiated effector memory CD45RA+ cells. This sample was taken from a study of shared clonotypes between healthy human individuals. Study-level results: Naive subsets generally had larger estimated richness than memory subsets.

The CDR3 covers 16 residues. Germline V gene data show CDR1 as SGHDT and CDR2 as YYEEEE. V lost 4 bases, J lost 6 bases, and 22 bases lay in between. The TCR was taken from a man aged 18 to 30 in good health. The chain uses TRBV5-6 and TRBJ1-1; possibly TRBD1 for D (5 bases). Sequencing was carried out using naive CD8+ T cells sorted from blood. CDR3 amino acids: CASSQPSGGFFSEAFF. The CDR3 nucleotides read TGTGCCAGCAGCCAGCCGAGCGGGGGGTTTTTTTCTGAAGCTTTCTTT.